The 24 T cell receptor beta chains below all came from one sample that was sequenced in a study of blood T cell repertoires in COVID-19. Sequencing was performed with immunoSEQ multiplex PCR; in TCRdb, only in-frame clones are kept and a portion is missing. The table lists 350,000 to 450,000 clones, around 87% of them singletons. The sample taken for sequencing was peripheral blood. Receptors were obtained from a woman aged 60-75 years with COVID-19, enrolled during active disease.

The gene calls are TRBV6-1 and TRBJ2-2; 13 bases are a match to TRBD2. The length of the CDR3 is 19 residues. V gave up 4 bases and J gave up 7 bases; unmatched junction bases: 15. Germline-derived CDR1 and CDR2 are MNHNS and SASEGT. The CDR3 sequence is CASSASGLAGISKGGELFF. The CDR3 DNA sequence: TGTGCCAGCAGTGCATCGGGACTAGCGGGGATCTCAAAGGGCGGGGAGCTGTTTTTT.

The J gene is TRBJ2-1, the V gene TRBV7-2, with 12 bases matching TRBD2. Germline CDR1 is SGHTA and CDR2 is FQGNSA. J gave up 6 bases and V 5 bases, and 8 bases lay outside the gene matches. This CDR3 region has 16 residues. The CDR3 is CASSAGLAGGPNEQFF. The CDR3 coding sequence is TGTGCCAGCAGCGCCGGGCTAGCGGGGGGGCCCAATGAGCAGTTCTTC.

As to this clone: Mismatch with germline at one junction end may stem from a read error. The chain links TRBV6-5 to TRBJ1-2, with 8 bases lining up with TRBD1. This CDR3 comprises 13 residues. Looked up from germline, CDR1 is MNHEY and CDR2 is SVGAGI. The CDR3 sequence is CASSFSRTGRAIF. In DNA, the CDR3 is TGTGCCAGCAGTTTCTCTCGGACAGGGCGGGCTATATTC.

This clone was seen a few times. CDR3 amino acids: CAISGTSEQYF. The CDR3 bases are TGTGCCATCAGTGGGACTAGCGAGCAGTACTTC. The chain couples TRBV10-3 to TRBJ2-7, with 7 bases fitting TRBD2. The V and J ends lost 4 bases and 6 bases, in that order; junction bases with no gene match: 0. The germline gives CDR1 ENHRY, CDR2 SYGVKD. The CDR3 extends over 11 amino acids.

This clone appeared once. V gene TRBV5-1 combines with J gene TRBJ2-1, with 11 positions matching TRBD2. Germline V gives CDR1 SGHRS, CDR2 YFSETQ. Germline trimming cut 4 bases from V and 3 bases from J; bases unmatched to any gene: 3. CDR3 length: 15 residues. The CDR3 loop reads CASSLGTSGYNEQFF. In DNA, the CDR3 is TGCGCCAGCAGCCTCGGGACTAGCGGCTACAATGAGCAGTTCTTC.

The chain combines TRBV5-5 with TRBJ1-1; 11 bases map to TRBD1. Germline V gene lookup returns CDR1 SGHKS and CDR2 YYEKEE (reference sequence). The V segment lost 3 bases and the J segment 4 bases; nucleotides outside the gene matches: 5. The CDR3 runs to 15 residues. The CDR3 DNA sequence: TGTGCCAGCAGCTCCGGACAGGGGGCGGTCACTGAAGCTTTCTTT. It encodes CASSSGQGAVTEAFF.

J is TRBJ2-2 and V is TRBV5-1; weak D call: TRBD1 (5 bases). The CDR3 runs to 17 residues. The V and J ends lost 0 bases and 2 bases respectively, with 14 bases between them. Germline V gene sequence: CDR1 SGHRS, CDR2 YFSETQ. In DNA, the CDR3 is TGCGCCAGCAGCTTGGCCGGGCAGGGCGGAAACACCGGGGAGCTGTTTTTT. It yields the protein CASSLAGQGGNTGELFF.

The J gene is TRBJ2-1, the V gene TRBV7-2, with TRBD2 identical over 12 bases. V shed 1 base, J shed 9 bases, and the junction held 4 bases outside the gene matches. The CDR3 is made up of 15 amino acids. The germline V gene has CDR1 SGHTA and CDR2 FQGNSA. The CDR3 coding sequence is TGTGCCAGCAGCTTAGGGACTAGCGGGGTTCGTGAGCAGTTCTTC. It codes for CASSLGTSGVREQFF.

The chain has TRBV10-3 and TRBJ1-3, with TRBD1 identical over 11 bases. Looked up from germline, CDR1 is ENHRY and CDR2 is SYGVKD. Trimming removed 0 bases from V and 0 bases from J; junction bases left unmatched: 10. The CDR3 has 20 amino acids. CDR3 in amino acids: CAISESWGDRGDYSGNTIYF. CDR3 sequence (DNA): TGTGCCATCAGTGAGTCGTGGGGGGACAGGGGGGACTACTCTGGAAACACCATATATTTT.

The chain links TRBV4-1 to TRBJ1-1; D perhaps matches TRBD1 (5 bases). In germline, CDR1 is MGHRA, CDR2 YSYEKL. V was cut by 4 bases and J by 1 base, with 10 bases left in between. The CDR3 runs to 14 residues. CDR3 region: CASSPYGGNTEAFF. The CDR3 DNA reads as TGCGCCAGCAGCCCCTACGGGGGGAACACTGAAGCTTTCTTT.

The V and J genes are TRBV7-3 and TRBJ1-1; 7 bases align to TRBD1. V lost 6 bases and J lost 6; bases outside the gene matches: 7. The CDR3 consists of 13 residues. Germline-derived CDR1 and CDR2 are SGHTA and FQGTGA. The CDR3 loop reads CASRDTGEPEAFF. The CDR3 DNA follows: TGTGCCAGCAGGGATACAGGGGAGCCTGAAGCTTTCTTT. Full variable domain (rest looked up from reference TRBV7-3 and TRBJ1-1): GAGVSQTPSNKVTEKGKYVELRCDPISGHTALYWYRQSLGQGPEFLIYFQGTGAADDSGLPNDRFFAVRPEGSVSTLKIQRTERGDSAVYLCASRDTGEPEAFFGQGTRLTVV.

A few counts support this clone. This sequence joins TRBV2 and TRBJ1-1; 10 bases line up with TRBD1. This CDR3 contains 13 residues. J lost 5 bases, V lost 5 bases, and 2 bases had no gene match. The germline V gene has CDR1 SNHLY and CDR2 FYNNEI. CDR3 protein: CASSRTGGTEAFF. The CDR3 nucleotides read TGTGCCAGCAGTAGGACAGGGGGTACTGAAGCTTTCTTT.

This chain connects TRBV25-1 to TRBJ1-1; 7 nucleotides align to TRBD1. Germline V gene sequence: CDR1 MGHDK, CDR2 SYGVNS. CDR3 size: 14 residues. J lost 10 bases, V lost 4 bases, and 12 bases had no gene match. The CDR3 region is CASSALQGTHGAFF. In DNA form, the CDR3 reads TGTGCCAGCAGTGCCCTACAGGGGACGCATGGAGCTTTCTTT. The full variable domain, completed using reference TRBV25-1 and TRBJ1-1, is EADIYQTPRYLVIGTGKKITLECSQTMGHDKMYWYQQDPGMELHLIHYSYGVNSTEKGDLSSESTVSRIRTEHFPLTLESARPSHTSQYLCASSALQGTHGAFFGQGTRLTVV.

This clone was observed a single time. Other DNA sequences in the same sample also yield this CDR3. The CDR3 DNA reads as TGTGCCAGCAGCCGACAGGGCTACGAGCAGTACTTC. Translation: CASSRQGYEQYF. The gene calls are TRBV12-3 or TRBV12-4 and TRBJ2-7; 7 bases are shared with TRBD1. The CDR3 has 12 amino acids. V lost 6 bases and J lost 3; bases outside the gene matches: 2.

This sequence joins TRBV9 and TRBJ2-2; TRBD1 agrees at 10 bases. Germline loops: CDR1 SGDLS, CDR2 YYNGEE. CDR3 length equals 16 residues. V lost 3 bases and J lost 4; bases outside the gene matches: 6. DNA of the CDR3: TGTGCCAGCAGCGCTACCGACAGGGGGCGCACCGGGGAGCTGTTTTTT. Translated: CASSATDRGRTGELFF. The full variable domain, rest sourced from reference TRBV9 and TRBJ2-2, is DSGVTQTPKHLITATGQRVTLRCSPRSGDLSVYWYQQSLDQGLQFLIQYYNGEERAKGNILERFSAQQFPDLHSELNLSSLELGDSALYFCASSATDRGRTGELFFGEGSRLTVL.

The chain links TRBV11-3 to TRBJ2-1, with D maybe TRBD2 (6 bases). V dropped 6 bases and J dropped 6 bases, with 18 bases sitting between them. CDR1 and CDR2 (germline): SGHNT, YENEEA. This CDR3 has 15 amino acids. Here the CDR3 DNA reads TGTGCCAGCAGTCTAAGGGAGGCCCTTCTCAATGAGCAGTTCTTC. Its protein is CASSLREALLNEQFF. Full variable domain (missing parts from reference TRBV11-3 and TRBJ2-1): EAGVVQSPRYKIIEKKQPVAFWCNPISGHNTLYWYLQNLGQGPELLIRYENEEAVDDSQLPKDRFSAERLKGVDSTLKIQPAELGDSAVYLCASSLREALLNEQFFGPGTRLTVL.

The genes are TRBV7-3 and TRBJ2-1, with 12 bases fitting TRBD2. CDR3 length equals 13 residues. In germline, CDR1 is SGHTA, CDR2 FQGTGA. V lost 5 bases and J lost 10; bases outside the gene matches: 3. CDR3 sequence: CASSPGLAGEQFF. The CDR3, as DNA: TGTGCCAGCAGCCCCGGACTAGCGGGGGAGCAGTTCTTC.

This chain joins TRBV10-1 and TRBJ2-5; no reliable D call. Trimming pared 6 bases from V and 7 bases from J, leaving 15 bases between. The CDR3 extends over 13 amino acids. Germline V gives CDR1 WNHNN, CDR2 SYGVQD (reference sequence). CDR3 in amino acids: CASRPDSASTQYF. In DNA, the CDR3 is TGCGCCAGCAGGCCCGATTCCGCGTCGACCCAGTACTTC.

The chain has TRBV30 and TRBJ1-1; D is unresolved. The V and J ends lost 3 bases and 11 bases respectively, with 13 bases between them. Germline V gives CDR1 GTSNPN, CDR2 SVGIG (reference sequence). The CDR3 consists of 11 residues. The CDR3 nucleotides read TGTGCCTGGAGGCACACTGACGGGGCTTTCTTT. This encodes CAWRHTDGAFF.

This clone was seen a single time. This sequence joins TRBV4-1 and TRBJ1-5, with a possible D match to TRBD1 (6 bases). Germline loops: CDR1 MGHRA, CDR2 YSYEKL. The ends were cut back, 0 bases at V and 8 bases at J, with 17 bases in the middle. The CDR3 loop spans 16 amino acids. The CDR3 reads CASSQDHGTGTKPQHF. Written as DNA, the CDR3 is TGCGCCAGCAGCCAAGATCACGGAACAGGGACGAAGCCCCAGCATTTT.

The chain links TRBV5-6 to TRBJ1-1; D gene unclear. CDR1 is SGHDT, CDR2 YYEEEE, per germline. Trimming left V 4 bases short and J 2 bases short, with 9 bases between. CDR3 length equals 13 residues. The CDR3 sequence is CASSQDFNTEAFF. The CDR3 coding sequence is TGTGCCAGCAGCCAGGACTTTAACACTGAAGCTTTCTTT.

The chain employs TRBV6-6 and TRBJ2-5; 7 nucleotides align to TRBD2. J gave up 4 bases and V 3 bases, and 5 bases lay outside the gene matches. Germline CDR1 reads MNHNY; CDR2 reads SVGAGI (reference sequence). This CDR3 contains 14 residues. This CDR3 reads CASSYGQRGETQYF. CDR3 sequence (DNA): TGTGCCAGCAGTTATGGTCAGCGGGGAGAGACCCAGTACTTC.

The chain links TRBV5-1 to TRBJ1-1, with unresolved D. Trimming cost V 4 bases and J 4 bases, with 17 bases left between them. Germline CDR1 reads SGHRS; CDR2 reads YFSETQ. CDR3 size: 15 residues. Here the CDR3 reads CASSTTTPGVTEAFF. In DNA form, the CDR3 reads TGCGCCAGCAGCACAACAACACCGGGAGTCACTGAAGCTTTCTTT.

This rearrangement joins TRBV5-4 to TRBJ2-3; the match to TRBD2 covers 11 bases. The CDR3 sequence is 16 residues long. V lost 2 bases, J lost 2 bases, and 4 bases stayed unmatched. Germline CDR1 is SGHNT and CDR2 is YYREEE (reference sequence). The CDR3 spells CASSLRLAGSTDTQYF. In nucleotides, the CDR3 is TGTGCCAGCAGCTTAAGACTAGCGGGATCCACAGATACGCAGTATTTT.